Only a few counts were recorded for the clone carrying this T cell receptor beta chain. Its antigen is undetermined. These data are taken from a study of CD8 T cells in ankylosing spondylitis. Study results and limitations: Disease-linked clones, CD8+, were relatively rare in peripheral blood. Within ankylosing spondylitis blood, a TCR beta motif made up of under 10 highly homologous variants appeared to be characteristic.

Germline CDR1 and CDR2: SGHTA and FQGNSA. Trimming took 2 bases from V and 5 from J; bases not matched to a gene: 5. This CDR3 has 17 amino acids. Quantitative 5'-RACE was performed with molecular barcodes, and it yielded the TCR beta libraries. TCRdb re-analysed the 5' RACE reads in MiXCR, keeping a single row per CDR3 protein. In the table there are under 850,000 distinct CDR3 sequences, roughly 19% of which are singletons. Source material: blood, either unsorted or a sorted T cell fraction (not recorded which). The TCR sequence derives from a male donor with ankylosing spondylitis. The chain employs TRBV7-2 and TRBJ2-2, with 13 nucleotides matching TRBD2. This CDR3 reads CASSLTGLAGDTGELFF. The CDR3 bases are TGTGCCAGCAGCTTAACAGGACTAGCGGGGGATACCGGGGAGCTGTTTTTT.